These T cell receptor beta chains were read from a single sample in a study of T-cell reconstitution after alpha-beta-depleted transplantation in children. TCRdb re-analysed the PCR reads in MiXCR, keeping a single row per CDR3 protein. The repertoire consists of roughly 500,000 distinct CDR3 sequences, with approximately 13% occurring once and the leading ten covering around 6%. The specimen was PBMCs from the stem cell graft donor, collected from the stem cell graft. These receptors all stem from a human donor who donated a stem cell graft to a child with combined immunodeficiency. The CDR3 runs from the conserved cysteine through the conserved F or W. Fields, in order: J gene, V gene, CDR3 protein.

TRBJ1-1 TRBV29-1 CSARTGRTEAFF
TRBJ2-5 TRBV5-1 CASSGPGSLATQYF
TRBJ2-2 TRBV15 CATSRERGGYGTGELFF
TRBJ2-7 TRBV6-5 CASSYRRSGHEQYF
TRBJ1-1 TRBV7-9 CASSFRQGRTEAFF
TRBJ2-7 TRBV7-8 CASSRGQLIYEQYF
TRBJ2-7 TRBV6-2/TRBV6-3 CARLLSFGEQYF
TRBJ2-7 TRBV5-5 CASSLRGISSYEQYF
TRBJ2-1 TRBV29-1 CSVENDRGRLREQFF
TRBJ2-5 TRBV6-5 CASSYGEREETQYF
TRBJ2-4 TRBV27 CASSFGRGHIQYF
TRBJ2-3 TRBV12-3/TRBV12-4 CASRRQGATQYF
TRBJ1-2 TRBV29-1 CSVEGGRDGYTF
TRBJ1-1 TRBV19 CASSDEARTEAFF
TRBJ2-1 TRBV4-2 CASRDRGKGNEQFF
TRBJ2-4 TRBV14 CANSQVIRVGVAKNIQYF
TRBJ2-5 TRBV9 CASSVATGEETQYF
TRBJ2-3 TRBV12-3/TRBV12-4 CASSLGSYPDTQYF
TRBJ2-3 TRBV7-2 CASSPQRGGWTDTQYF
TRBJ2-3 TRBV9 CASSPRGGSGSDTQYF
TRBJ1-5 TRBV7-2 CASSPTPGPQHF
TRBJ2-2 TRBV6-1 CATQEGSGDTGELFF
TRBJ2-1 TRBV10-2 CASSEGSRGSYNEQFF
TRBJ2-1 TRBV6-1 CASGRLAGAYNEQFF
TRBJ2-2 TRBV12-3/TRBV12-4 CASSSGTTRTGELFF
TRBJ2-1 TRBV2 CASSESSSYNEQFF
TRBJ2-7 TRBV4-2 CASSQVKGGFGQVPSYEQYF
TRBJ2-5 TRBV12-3/TRBV12-4 CASSYPTQPEPGETQYF
TRBJ2-5 TRBV7-2 CASSPGTGPETQYF
TRBJ2-7 TRBV15 CATSRGLDSYGWYF
TRBJ2-1 TRBV5-3 CARIGNGTYNEQFF
TRBJ2-7 TRBV6-1 CASSPTTTGSYEQYF